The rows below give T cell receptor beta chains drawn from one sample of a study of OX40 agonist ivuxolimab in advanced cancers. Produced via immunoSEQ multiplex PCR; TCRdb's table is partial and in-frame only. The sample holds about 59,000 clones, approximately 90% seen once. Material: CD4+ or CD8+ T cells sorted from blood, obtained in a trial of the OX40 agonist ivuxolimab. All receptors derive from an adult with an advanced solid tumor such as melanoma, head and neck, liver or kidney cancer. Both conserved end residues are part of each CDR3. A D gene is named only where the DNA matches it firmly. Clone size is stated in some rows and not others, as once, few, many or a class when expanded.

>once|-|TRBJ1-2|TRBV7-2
CASSLMSGQARGYTF
TGTGCCAGCAGCTTAATGTCTGGCCAGGCGAGGGGCTACACCTTC
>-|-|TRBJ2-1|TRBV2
CASSVAANSYNEQFF
TGTGCCAGCAGTGTGGCCGCAAACTCCTACAATGAGCAGTTCTTC
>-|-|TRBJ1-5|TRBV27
CASSLTGLPNQPQHF
TGTGCCAGCAGTTTAACGGGGCTTCCCAATCAGCCCCAGCATTTT
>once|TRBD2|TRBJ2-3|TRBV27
CASTLAGGSDTQYF
TGTGCCAGCACCCTAGCGGGGGGCTCAGATACGCAGTATTTT
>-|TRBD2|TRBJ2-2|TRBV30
CACKALGGEREFGELFF
TGTGCCTGCAAAGCCCTCGGCGGGGAGCGGGAGTTCGGGGAGCTGTTTTTT
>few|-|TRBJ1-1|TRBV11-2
CASSLTDMNTEAFF
TGTGCCAGCAGCTTAACGGACATGAACACTGAAGCTTTCTTT
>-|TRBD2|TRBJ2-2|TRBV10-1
CASSEPARLAGGAGELFF
TGCGCCAGCAGTGAGCCAGCGCGACTAGCGGGGGGGGCCGGGGAGCTGTTTTTT
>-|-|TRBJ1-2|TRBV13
CASTFGGRDPKKHGYTF
TGTGCCAGCACCTTCGGGGGACGGGACCCAAAAAAACATGGCTACACCTTC
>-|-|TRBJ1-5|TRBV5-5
CASSLGAVDQPQHF
TGTGCCAGCAGCTTGGGGGCGGTAGATCAGCCCCAGCATTTT
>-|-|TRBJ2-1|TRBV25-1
CASSEVAVNEQFF
TGTGCCAGCAGTGAAGTAGCGGTTAATGAGCAGTTCTTC
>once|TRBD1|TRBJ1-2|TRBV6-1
CASSLVRDSSNGYTF
TGTGCCAGCAGCCTCGTGCGGGACAGCTCGAATGGCTACACCTTC
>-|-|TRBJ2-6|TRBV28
CASSFWADSGANVLTF
TGTGCCAGCAGTTTCTGGGCGGACTCTGGGGCCAACGTCCTGACTTTC
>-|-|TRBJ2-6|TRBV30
CAWTPGANVLTF
TGTGCCTGGACTCCTGGGGCCAACGTCCTGACTTTC
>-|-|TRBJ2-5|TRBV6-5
CASRHGQLGETQYF
TGTGCCAGCAGACACGGACAGCTTGGAGAGACCCAGTACTTC
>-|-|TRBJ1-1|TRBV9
CASSVGGATEAFF
TGTGCCAGCAGCGTAGGGGGGGCGACTGAAGCTTTCTTT
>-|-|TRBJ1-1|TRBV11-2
CASSLWQLNTEAFF
TGTGCCAGCAGCTTATGGCAGCTGAACACTGAAGCTTTCTTT
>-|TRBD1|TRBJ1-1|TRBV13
CASSLIAGQGMAEAFF
TGTGCCAGCAGCTTAATTGCTGGACAGGGGATGGCTGAAGCTTTCTTT
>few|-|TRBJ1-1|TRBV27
CASRALNTEAFF
TGTGCCTCCCGGGCCTTGAACACTGAAGCTTTCTTT
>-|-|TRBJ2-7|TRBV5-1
CASSSEGTAYEQYF
TGCGCCAGCAGCTCGGAAGGGACGGCATACGAGCAGTACTTC
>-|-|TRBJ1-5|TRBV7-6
CASSLGRNQPQHF
TGTGCCAGCAGCTTGGGCAGAAATCAGCCCCAGCATTTT
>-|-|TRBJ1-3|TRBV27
CASSLGGSGNTIYF
TGTGCCAGCAGTTTAGGTGGATCCGGAAACACCATATATTTT
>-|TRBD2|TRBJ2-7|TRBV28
CASSLGGEGLLIYEQYF
TGTGCCAGCAGTTTAGGGGGGGAGGGACTTCTAATCTACGAGCAGTACTTC
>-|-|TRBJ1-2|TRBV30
CAWTLENYGYTF
TGTGCCTGGACGCTAGAAAACTATGGCTACACCTTC
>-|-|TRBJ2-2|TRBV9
CASSVGAASNTGELFF
TGTGCCAGCAGCGTAGGTGCGGCTTCGAACACCGGGGAGCTGTTTTTT
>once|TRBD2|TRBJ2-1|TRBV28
CASSFRLAGNEQFF
TGTGCCAGCAGTTTCCGACTAGCAGGCAATGAGCAGTTCTTC
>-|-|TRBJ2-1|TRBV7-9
CASSLSGGNYNEQFF
TGTGCCAGCAGCTTGAGTGGGGGGAATTACAATGAGCAGTTCTTC
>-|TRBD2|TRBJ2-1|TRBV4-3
CASSRLTGTSGRRDSSYNEQFF
TGCGCCAGCAGCCGCCTGACCGGGACTAGCGGGAGGCGCGACAGCTCCTACAATGAGCAGTTCTTC